A selection of T cell receptor beta chains follows, all from one sample in a study of identical twins. MiXCR, run by TCRdb on the 5' RACE reads, gives a single entry per CDR3 protein. In the table there are some 300,000 distinct CDR3 sequences, about 12% of which are singletons. The data also belong to a second study, concerning yellow fever vaccine responses in identical twins.

The sequencing sample was made of CD8+ T cells sorted from blood. Source of these receptors: a woman younger than 30 in good health. Both conserved end residues are part of each CDR3. A D gene is named only where the DNA matches it firmly. Some rows have no size entry. The others give once, few or many, or a class for an expanded clone.

v_gene	d_gene	abundance	j_gene	CDR3nt	CDR3aa
TRBV2	NA	NA	TRBJ1-5	TGTGCCAGCAGTGAGGGGGCTGGTCAGCCCCAGCATTTT	CASSEGAGQPQHF
TRBV12-3/TRBV12-4	NA	NA	TRBJ2-7	TGTGCCAGCAGCCACGACAGGGAGGGTTACGAGCAGTACTTC	CASSHDREGYEQYF
TRBV11-2	TRBD2	NA	TRBJ2-1	TGTGCCAGCAGACTAGTTCCGGTACTAGCGGGGGGGTACAATGAGCAGTTCTTC	CASRLVPVLAGGYNEQFF
TRBV5-1	NA	few	TRBJ2-1	TGCGCCAGCAGCCAGGTCGTGCAGGGGCACAATGAGCAGTTCTTC	CASSQVVQGHNEQFF
TRBV5-5	NA	many	TRBJ1-1	TGTGCCAGCAGCTCGAACACTGAAGCTTTCTTT	CASSSNTEAFF
TRBV6-1	TRBD2	NA	TRBJ2-2	TGTGCCAGCAGGGATTCCGGGAGGGTTGGAAACACCGGGGAGCTGTTTTTT	CASRDSGRVGNTGELFF
TRBV5-1	TRBD2	many	TRBJ2-3	TGCGCCAGCAGCCCCTGGTCTAGCGGGGGGGCGGAAGAAGATACGCAGTATTTT	CASSPWSSGGAEEDTQYF
TRBV14	TRBD1	NA	TRBJ2-7	TGTGCCAGCAGCCAAGAGGAAGCGAGACAGGGTCACATCGAGCAGTACTTC	CASSQEEARQGHIEQYF
TRBV28	NA	few	TRBJ2-5	TGTGCCAGCAGTCCAATACCGGGGAGAGATCAAGAGACCCAGTACTTC	CASSPIPGRDQETQYF
TRBV28	TRBD2	many	TRBJ2-1	TGTGCCAGCAGTTTCGGAGCGGGAGGGCCGAATGAGCAGTTCTTC	CASSFGAGGPNEQFF
TRBV28	NA	few	TRBJ2-7	TGTGCCAGCAGTCCTATTGCGGGATTGGCCTACGAGCAGTACTTC	CASSPIAGLAYEQYF
TRBV4-1	NA	few	TRBJ1-1	TGCGCCAGCAATCACGGTGGGACTGAAGCTTTCTTT	CASNHGGTEAFF
TRBV29-1	NA	NA	TRBJ2-7	TGCAGCGTTGAGGATGGCGAATCCTACGAGCAGTACTTC	CSVEDGESYEQYF
TRBV7-2	NA	few	TRBJ2-1	TGTGCCAGCAGCCCATTTGTACCGGCATCTCGCAATGAGCAGTTCTTC	CASSPFVPASRNEQFF
TRBV5-1	NA	NA	TRBJ1-6	TGCGCCAGCAGCTTAGCCCCGGGAAGAGATAATTCACCCCTCCACTTT	CASSLAPGRDNSPLHF
TRBV5-5	TRBD1	NA	TRBJ1-2	TGTGCCAGCAGCTCGACAGGGGCTGGCTACACCTTC	CASSSTGAGYTF
TRBV5-6	NA	few	TRBJ2-7	TGTGCCAGCAGCCCACAGGGACCTCGCTACGAGCAGTACTTC	CASSPQGPRYEQYF
TRBV15	NA	many	TRBJ2-1	TGTGCCACCAGCAGCCCCCTAGTGAGAGACAATGAGCAGTTCTTC	CATSSPLVRDNEQFF
TRBV28	TRBD1	few	TRBJ2-2	TGTGCCAGCAGTCCCTCGGACAGGAGATTAACCGGGGAGCTGTTTTTT	CASSPSDRRLTGELFF
TRBV9	TRBD2	NA	TRBJ2-3	TGTGCCAGCAGCGCCCCAAGGAACCTAGCGGGCCCCACAGATACGCAGTATTTT	CASSAPRNLAGPTDTQYF
TRBV7-9	NA	NA	TRBJ2-7	TGTGCCAGCAGCAGGGAGGAGGAGTACGAGCAGTACTTC	CASSREEEYEQYF
TRBV2	NA	few	TRBJ2-7	TGTGCCAGCAGTGAAGCCGCCGGGAGATCCTACGAGCAGTACTTC	CASSEAAGRSYEQYF
TRBV15	NA	NA	TRBJ1-4	TGTGCCACCAGCAGAGATAGGGGTATCAATGAAAAACTGTTTTTT	CATSRDRGINEKLFF
TRBV7-2	TRBD1	NA	TRBJ1-1	TGTGCCAGCAGCCTACAGGGGGCGGGGGGGAACACTGAAGCTTTCTTT	CASSLQGAGGNTEAFF
TRBV12-3/TRBV12-4	NA	few	TRBJ2-7	TGTGCCAGCAGTCACCTCGCCCTAGGCGAGCAGTACTTC	CASSHLALGEQYF
TRBV11-1	NA	NA	TRBJ2-3	TGTGCCAGCAGCCGAGAGGGGCTGGAGGGCACAGATACGCAGTATTTT	CASSREGLEGTDTQYF
TRBV4-1	NA	few	TRBJ1-5	TGCGCCAGCAGCCAATCCTCCGTATTTGGCCCCCAGCATTTT	CASSQSSVFGPQHF
TRBV12-3/TRBV12-4	NA	NA	TRBJ2-1	TGTGCCATAAGGATACCCCGGGACACTAACAATGAGCAGTTCTTC	CAIRIPRDTNNEQFF
TRBV9	NA	few	TRBJ2-3	TGTGCCAGCAGCGTAGCTACAAGGGAGTATGGAGATACGCAGTATTTT	CASSVATREYGDTQYF
TRBV5-1	NA	many	TRBJ2-3	TGCGCCAGCAGCCCAGGGGAAGCTAGCACAGATACGCAGTATTTT	CASSPGEASTDTQYF
TRBV7-9	NA	NA	TRBJ2-5	TGTGCCAGCAGCCCACGGGACTTGAATCAAGAGACCCAGTACTTC	CASSPRDLNQETQYF
TRBV7-6	TRBD2	few	TRBJ2-1	TGTGCCAGCAGCTTAGGTACTAGCGGGAGACTTGCGAATGAGCAGTTCTTC	CASSLGTSGRLANEQFF